This T cell receptor beta chain was identified in a study of early T cells in non-severe SARS-CoV-2 infection (dated by TCRdb to the early 2020s). With respect to the entire study: TCR sequencing used bulk RNA from unsorted whole blood, so alpha and beta chains could not be paired.

Ten or more counts support this clonotype. Its antigen is unknown. Base qualities were left out, and no much larger clone turns up one base away. A case-control design nested within a healthcare worker cohort in London, UK, was used, with weekly nasopharyngeal swab PCR tests and blood sampling performed. Healthcare workers were recruited during the week of the UK lockdown, between 23 and 31 March 2020, and followed weekly for up to roughly 15 weeks. Summary of the overall study and its limitations: Matching against VDJdb was skewed toward anti-spike CD8 responses, likely underestimated virus-specific expansions, and missed private and CD4 specificities.

Library preparation used 5' RACE. The run used a NextSeq 500. To correct for sequencing error and PCR bias, the TCR library protocol tagged individual cDNA molecules with unique molecular identifiers. TCR alpha and beta chains were both sequenced, and the abundances of alpha and beta sequences in each sample were closely correlated with each other. The study's processing was this. Decombinator V4 was used to annotate the V gene, J gene and CDR3 of the TCR sequences. Expanded TCRs were defined as changing significantly between any two time points under a Poisson model with p below 0.0001. TCR abundances were normalised to the total number of TCRs sequenced per sample and were expressed as counts per million. A search of VDJdb, accessed on 1 November 2021, was run for TCRs annotated to CMV, EBV and SARS-CoV-2, with TCRs annotated for multiple antigens excluded. The public reads were quality trimmed at Q25 with fastp and then assembled into clones with MiXCR by TCRdb, keeping productive beta chains. Rows with one shared CDR3 protein collapse into an entry with the most common genes and DNA. In this record, the V and J calls reflect TCRdb's handling and not the investigators' own analysis. The sample table contains tens of thousands of distinct CDR3 sequences; only one count was recorded for roughly 5.4% of them. The ten largest clones add up to 3.5% to 5% of the sample.

The sequence derives from an adult who was a healthcare worker with PCR-confirmed SARS-CoV-2 infection or an uninfected control (not recorded which). The sequencing input was whole blood.

The DNA sequence is as follows: TGTGCCAGCAGCTTCCCCGGGACTAGCGGGATGAATGAGCAGTTCTTC. The translation is CASSFPGTSGMNEQFF. The V gene is TRBV7-2 and the J gene is TRBJ2-1; 13 nucleotides in the junction match TRBD2. Germline trimming amounts to 3 bases on V and 7 bases on J, with 6 as the count of junction bases outside the gene matches. For CDR1 and CDR2, the germline V gene lists SGHTA and FQGNSA. From the cysteine through the phenylalanine, the CDR3 covers 16 amino acids. Just the 48-base CDR3 DNA is kept, in frame starting at base 1.